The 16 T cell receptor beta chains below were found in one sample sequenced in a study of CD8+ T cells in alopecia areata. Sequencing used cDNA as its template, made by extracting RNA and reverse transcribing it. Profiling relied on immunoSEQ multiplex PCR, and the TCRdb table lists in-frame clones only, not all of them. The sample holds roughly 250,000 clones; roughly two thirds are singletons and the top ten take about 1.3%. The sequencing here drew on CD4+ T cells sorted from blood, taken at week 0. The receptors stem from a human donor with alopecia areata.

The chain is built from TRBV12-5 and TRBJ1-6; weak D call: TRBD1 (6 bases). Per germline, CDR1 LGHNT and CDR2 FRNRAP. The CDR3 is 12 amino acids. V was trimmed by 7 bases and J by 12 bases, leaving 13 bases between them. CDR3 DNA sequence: TGTGCTAGTGCAACAGGGATTGGACCCCTCCACTTT. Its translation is CASATGIGPLHF.

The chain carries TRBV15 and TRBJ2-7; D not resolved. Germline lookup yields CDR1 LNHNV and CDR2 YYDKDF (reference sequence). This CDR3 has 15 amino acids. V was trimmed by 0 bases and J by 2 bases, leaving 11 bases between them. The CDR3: CATSRDFGGAYEQYF. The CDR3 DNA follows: TGTGCCACCAGCAGAGATTTCGGTGGGGCCTACGAGCAGTACTTC.

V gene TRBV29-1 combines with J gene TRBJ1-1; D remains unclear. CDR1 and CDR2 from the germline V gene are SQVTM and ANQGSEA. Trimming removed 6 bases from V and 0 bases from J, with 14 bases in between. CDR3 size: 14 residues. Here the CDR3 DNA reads TGCAGCGTAGACCATGGACGGCTGAACACTGAAGCTTTCTTT. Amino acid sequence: CSVDHGRLNTEAFF.

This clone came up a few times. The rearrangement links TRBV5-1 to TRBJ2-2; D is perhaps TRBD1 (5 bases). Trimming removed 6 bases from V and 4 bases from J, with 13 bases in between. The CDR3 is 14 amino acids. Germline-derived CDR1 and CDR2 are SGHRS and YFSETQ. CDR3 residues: CASMRQPATGELFF. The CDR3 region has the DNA TGCGCCAGCATGAGACAGCCGGCCACCGGGGAGCTGTTTTTT.

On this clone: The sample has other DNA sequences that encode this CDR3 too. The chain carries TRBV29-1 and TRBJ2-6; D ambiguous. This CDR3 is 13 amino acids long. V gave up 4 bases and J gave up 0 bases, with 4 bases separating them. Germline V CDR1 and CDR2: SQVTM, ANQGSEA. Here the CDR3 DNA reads TGCAGCGTTGGGGACTCTGGGGCCAACGTCCTGACTTTC. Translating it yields CSVGDSGANVLTF.

CDR3 protein: CASSLAGHANYGYTF. Here the CDR3 DNA reads TGTGCCAGCAGCTTAGCTGGACATGCTAACTATGGCTACACCTTC. V usage is TRBV7-2 and J usage is TRBJ1-2; tentative D call: TRBD1 (5 bases). CDR3 length: 15 amino acids. Trimming shortened V by 0 bases and J by 0 bases, and 8 bases separated the two germline ends. Germline V gene lookup returns CDR1 SGHTA and CDR2 FQGNSA. Using reference TRBV7-2 and TRBJ1-2 for the parts outside the CDR3, the full variable domain is GAGVSQSPSNKVTEKGKDVELRCDPISGHTALYWYRQSLGQGLEFLIYFQGNSAPDKSGLPSDRFSAERTGGSVSTLTIQRTQQEDSAVYLCASSLAGHANYGYTFGSGTRLTVV.

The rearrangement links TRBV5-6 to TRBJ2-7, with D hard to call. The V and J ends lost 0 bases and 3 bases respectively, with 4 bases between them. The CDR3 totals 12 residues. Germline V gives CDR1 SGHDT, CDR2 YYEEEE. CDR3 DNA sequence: TGTGCCAGCAGCTTGGAGAACTACGAGCAGTACTTC. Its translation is CASSLENYEQYF.

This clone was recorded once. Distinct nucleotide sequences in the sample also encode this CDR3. The CDR3 loop is CASSLGLAGTDTQYF. The CDR3 nucleotides read TGCGCCAGCAGCTTGGGGCTAGCGGGGACGGATACGCAGTATTTT. The chain recombines TRBV5-1 with TRBJ2-3; 9 bases line up with TRBD2. CDR1 and CDR2 (germline): SGHRS, YFSETQ. The CDR3 contains 15 residues. Trimming at V came to 0 bases and at J to 6 bases, leaving 5 bases not matched to a gene.

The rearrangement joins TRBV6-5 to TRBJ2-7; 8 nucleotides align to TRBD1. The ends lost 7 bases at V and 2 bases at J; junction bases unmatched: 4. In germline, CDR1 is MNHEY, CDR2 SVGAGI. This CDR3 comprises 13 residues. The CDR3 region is CASKAGGPYEQYF. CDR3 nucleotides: TGTGCCAGCAAAGCAGGGGGCCCCTACGAGCAGTACTTC.

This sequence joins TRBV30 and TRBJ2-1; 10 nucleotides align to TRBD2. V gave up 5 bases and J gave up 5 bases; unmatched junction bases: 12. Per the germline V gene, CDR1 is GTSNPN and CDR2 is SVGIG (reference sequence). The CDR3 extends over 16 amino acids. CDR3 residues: CAWSGGLAVPHNEQFF. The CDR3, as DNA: TGTGCCTGGTCAGGAGGACTAGCGGTACCGCACAATGAGCAGTTCTTC.

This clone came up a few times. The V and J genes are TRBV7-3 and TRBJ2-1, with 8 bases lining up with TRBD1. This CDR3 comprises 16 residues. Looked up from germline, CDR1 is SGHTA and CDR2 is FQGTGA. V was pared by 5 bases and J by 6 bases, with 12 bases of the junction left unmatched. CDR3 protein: CASSRGGTGRLNEQFF. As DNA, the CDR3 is TGTGCCAGCAGCCGAGGGGGGACAGGTCGGCTCAATGAGCAGTTCTTC.

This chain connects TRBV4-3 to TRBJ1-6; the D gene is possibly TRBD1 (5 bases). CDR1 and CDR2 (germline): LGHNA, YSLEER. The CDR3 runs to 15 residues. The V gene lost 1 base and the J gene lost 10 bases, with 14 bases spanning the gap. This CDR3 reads CASSQGRRQQSPLHF. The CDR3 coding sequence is TGCGCCAGCAGCCAAGGCCGCAGACAGCAATCACCCCTCCACTTT.

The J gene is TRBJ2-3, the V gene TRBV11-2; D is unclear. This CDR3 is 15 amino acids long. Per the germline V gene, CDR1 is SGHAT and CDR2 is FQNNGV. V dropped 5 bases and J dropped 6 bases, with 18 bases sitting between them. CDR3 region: CASSPRTGNTDTQYF. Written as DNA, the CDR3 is TGTGCCAGCAGCCCCAGGACGGGTAATACGGATACGCAGTATTTT.

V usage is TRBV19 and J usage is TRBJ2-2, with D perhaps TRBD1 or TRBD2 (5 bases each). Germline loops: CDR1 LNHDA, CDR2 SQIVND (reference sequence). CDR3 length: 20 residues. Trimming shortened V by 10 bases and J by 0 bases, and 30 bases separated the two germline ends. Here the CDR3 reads CATQVLGLPSGRTNTGELFF. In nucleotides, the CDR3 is TGTGCCACCCAAGTATTGGGTCTTCCGTCGGGACGGACGAACACCGGGGAGCTGTTTTTT. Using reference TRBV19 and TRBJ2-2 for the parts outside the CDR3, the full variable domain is DGGITQSPKYLFRKEGQNVTLSCEQNLNHDAMYWYRQDPGQGLRLIYYSQIVNDFQKGDIAEGYSVSREKKESFPLTVTSAQKNPTAFYLCATQVLGLPSGRTNTGELFFGEGSRLTVL.

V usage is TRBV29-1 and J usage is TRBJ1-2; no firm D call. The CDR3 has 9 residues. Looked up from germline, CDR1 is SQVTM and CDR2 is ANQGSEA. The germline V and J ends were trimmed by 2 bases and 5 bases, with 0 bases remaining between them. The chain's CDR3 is CSVEYGYTF. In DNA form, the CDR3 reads TGCAGCGTTGAATATGGCTACACCTTC.

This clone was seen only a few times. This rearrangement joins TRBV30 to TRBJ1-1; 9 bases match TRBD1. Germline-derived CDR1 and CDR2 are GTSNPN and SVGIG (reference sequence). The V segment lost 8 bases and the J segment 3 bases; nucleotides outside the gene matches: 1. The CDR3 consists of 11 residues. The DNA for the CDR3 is TGTGCCGGGGACAGGGACACTGAAGCTTTCTTT. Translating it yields CAGDRDTEAFF. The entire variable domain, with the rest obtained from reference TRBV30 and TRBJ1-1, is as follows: SQTIHQWPATLVQPVGSPLSLECTVEGTSNPNLYWYRQAAGRGLQLLFYSVGIGQISSEVPQNLSASRPQDRQFILSSKKLLLSDSGFYLCAGDRDTEAFFGQGTRLTVV.